The 8 T cell receptor beta chains below all came from one sample that was sequenced in a study of blood T cell repertoires in COVID-19. TCRdb keeps only in-frame clones here, not all; method: immunoSEQ multiplex PCR. Among around 300,000 clones listed, approximately 88% were seen once. Specimen: PBMCs or T cells enriched from blood (not recorded which). The source is a woman between 35 and 50 years old who had recovered from COVID-19.

The chain combines TRBV23-1 with TRBJ1-1; the match to TRBD1 covers 7 bases. TRBV23-1 is classed as an ORF, of uncertain function. The CDR3 runs to 17 residues. Unmatched junction bases numbered 15, after V lost 4 bases and J lost 4 bases. This CDR3 reads CASSLPMIRDSITEAFF. CDR3 coding DNA: TGCGCCAGCAGTCTCCCAATGATTCGGGACAGCATCACTGAAGCTTTCTTT.

A remark on this clone: This same CDR3 is encoded by further DNA sequences in the sample. This CDR3 is CASSSQGGTEAFF. The CDR3 nucleotides are TGTGCCAGCAGCTCCCAAGGAGGGACTGAAGCTTTCTTT. The genes are TRBV7-3 and TRBJ1-1, with D uncertain. The germline V gene has CDR1 SGHTA and CDR2 FQGTGA. The V and J ends lost 4 bases and 5 bases respectively, with 11 bases between them. CDR3 length: 13 residues. Supplemented by reference TRBV7-3 and TRBJ1-1, the full variable domain reads GAGVSQTPSNKVTEKGKYVELRCDPISGHTALYWYRQSLGQGPEFLIYFQGTGAADDSGLPNDRFFAVRPEGSVSTLKIQRTERGDSAVYLCASSSQGGTEAFFGQGTRLTVV.

The V call is TRBV6-2 or TRBV6-3, the J call TRBJ2-1; 11 nucleotides line up with TRBD2. The CDR3 contains 16 residues. Trimming at V came to 3 bases and at J to 6 bases, leaving 7 bases not matched to a gene. Per the germline V gene, CDR1 is MNHEY and CDR2 is SVGEGT. In DNA, the CDR3 is TGTGCCAGCAGTTATTCGGGGACTAGCGGCCCCAATGAGCAGTTCTTC. This encodes CASSYSGTSGPNEQFF.

The V gene is TRBV5-1, the J gene TRBJ2-2; 7 nucleotides match TRBD2. The V and J ends lost 1 base and 5 bases, in that order; junction bases with no gene match: 5. CDR3 length: 15 amino acids. Per germline, CDR1 SGHRS and CDR2 YFSETQ. DNA of the CDR3: TGCGCCAGCAGCTTGACGACTAGCCAGACCGGGGAGCTGTTTTTT. Encoded protein: CASSLTTSQTGELFF.

The V call is TRBV18, the J call TRBJ1-2, with 12 positions matching TRBD1. Trimming took 5 bases from V and 7 from J; bases not matched to a gene: 8. Germline values: CDR1 KGHSH, CDR2 LQKENI. The CDR3 totals 15 residues. The CDR3 is CASSNGTGGPSGYTF. The CDR3 coding sequence is TGTGCCAGCTCAAACGGGACAGGGGGCCCCAGTGGCTACACCTTC.

V is TRBV18 and J is TRBJ2-1; 10 bases are shared with TRBD2. CDR1 and CDR2 from the germline V gene are KGHSH and LQKENI. This CDR3 spans 16 amino acids. The ends lost 2 bases at V and 6 bases at J; junction bases unmatched: 7. The chain's CDR3 is CASSPRASGGINEQFF. Written as DNA, the CDR3 is TGTGCCAGCTCACCAAGGGCTAGCGGGGGTATCAATGAGCAGTTCTTC. The complete variable domain, with remaining parts taken from reference TRBV18 and TRBJ2-1, reads NAGVMQNPRHLVRRRGQEARLRCSPMKGHSHVYWYRQLPEEGLKFMVYLQKENIIDESGMPKERFSAEFPKEGPSILRIQQVVRGDSAAYFCASSPRASGGINEQFFGPGTRLTVL.

This clone has only a few counts. The chain links TRBV15 to TRBJ2-4; 7 nucleotides align to TRBD1. Germline-derived CDR1 and CDR2 are LNHNV and YYDKDF (reference sequence). This CDR3 region has 14 residues. V shed 8 bases, J shed 5 bases, and the junction held 9 bases outside the gene matches. This CDR3 is CATGLQGVQNIQYF. CDR3 DNA sequence: TGTGCCACCGGATTGCAGGGGGTACAAAACATTCAGTACTTC.

This chain links TRBV15 with TRBJ2-7; D uncertain. Germline CDR1 LNHNV, CDR2 YYDKDF (reference sequence). V lost 3 bases and J 2 bases, leaving 11 bases between the germline ends. The CDR3 runs to 14 residues. CDR3 sequence reads: CATSRGTAPYEQYF. The CDR3, as DNA: TGTGCCACCAGCAGGGGCACAGCTCCCTACGAGCAGTACTTC.